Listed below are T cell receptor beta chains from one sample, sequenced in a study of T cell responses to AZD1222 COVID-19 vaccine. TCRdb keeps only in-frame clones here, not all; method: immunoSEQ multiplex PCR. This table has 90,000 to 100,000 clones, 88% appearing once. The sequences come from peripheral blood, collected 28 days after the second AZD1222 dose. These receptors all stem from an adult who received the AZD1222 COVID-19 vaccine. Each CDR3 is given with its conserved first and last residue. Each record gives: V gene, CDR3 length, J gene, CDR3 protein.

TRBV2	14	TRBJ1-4	CASRTTRGVQKLFF
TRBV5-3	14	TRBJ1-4	CARSPGQRNEKLFF
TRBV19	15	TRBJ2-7	CASSERGLAYYEQYF
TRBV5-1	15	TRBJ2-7	CASSLVGGGPYEQYF
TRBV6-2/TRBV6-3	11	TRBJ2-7	CASSYLYEQYF
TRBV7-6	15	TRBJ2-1	CASSLMALGVNEQFF
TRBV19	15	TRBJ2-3	CASSQGQESTDTQYF
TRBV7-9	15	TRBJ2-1	CASSLGVGTNNEQFF
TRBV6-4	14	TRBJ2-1	CANPTVSSYNEQFF
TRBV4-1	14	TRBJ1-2	CASSQDGFSYGYTF
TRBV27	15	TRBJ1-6	CASTRDTGLDSPLHF
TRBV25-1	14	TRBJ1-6	CASSSGYYNSPLHF
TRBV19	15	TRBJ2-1	CASSFGRGTYNEQFF
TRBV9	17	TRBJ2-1	CASSVGTSRISPNEQFF
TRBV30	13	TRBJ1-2	CAWSDMLGAGYTF
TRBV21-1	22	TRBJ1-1	CASSTYSKAGRRDRIMNTEAFF
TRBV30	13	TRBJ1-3	CASRWDSGNTIYF
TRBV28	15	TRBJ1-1	CASSIYRAGNTEAFF
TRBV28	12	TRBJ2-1	CASSLLTEEQFF
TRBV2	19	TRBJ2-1	CAIQGSPSMYQRLYNEQFF
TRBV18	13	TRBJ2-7	CASSLGQGYEQYF
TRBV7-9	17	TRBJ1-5	CASSPGGASYSNQPQHF